This passage covers 20 T cell receptor beta chains from one sample sequenced in a study of CD8 T cells in ankylosing spondylitis. Study findings and constraints: Several highly homologous variants formed a TCR beta motif that appeared characteristic of ankylosing spondylitis blood.

In TCRdb, the 5' RACE reads were re-called with MiXCR into one record per CDR3 protein. The table lists around 450,000 distinct CDR3 sequences, roughly a quarter of them singletons. These receptors are not linked to any known antigen. The source material was blood, either unsorted or a sorted T cell fraction (not recorded which). The source of these receptors is a male donor with ankylosing spondylitis.

For the CDR3, the DNA is TGTGCCATCACTGGGGGGGCGAGGGAGACCCAGTACTTC. Translating gives CAITGGARETQYF. The rearrangement uses TRBV10-3 and TRBJ2-5, with a possible D match to TRBD2 (7 bases). The CDR3 runs to 13 residues. CDR1 and CDR2 from the germline V gene are ENHRY and SYGVKD. The V and J ends lost 7 bases and 5 bases respectively, with 14 bases between them.

The table lists this clonotype with a few counts. The V and J genes are TRBV5-1 and TRBJ1-2; 7 positions match TRBD1. The CDR3 is made up of 14 amino acids. V trimming: 3 bases; J trimming: 5 bases; junction bases outside the gene matches: 7. The germline V gene has CDR1 SGHRS and CDR2 YFSETQ. CDR3 nucleotide sequence: TGCGCCAGCAGCTCGGGGACAGATGCTTATGGCTACACCTTC. It translates to CASSSGTDAYGYTF.

In its sample, this clonotype was seen a few times. V and J are TRBV5-1 and TRBJ1-1; tentatively, D is TRBD1 (6 bases). Germline loops: CDR1 SGHRS, CDR2 YFSETQ. This CDR3 comprises 15 residues. V was cut by 6 bases and J by 3 bases, with 18 bases left in between. The CDR3 bases are TGCGCCAGCACCTGGGATGGGGGGCGCGACACTGAAGCTTTCTTT. Protein: CASTWDGGRDTEAFF.

The table lists this clonotype with a few counts. This sequence joins TRBV7-2 and TRBJ1-2, with 7 bases aligning to TRBD1. CDR1 SGHTA and CDR2 FQGNSA come from the germline V gene. After removal of 4 bases from V and 4 bases from J, the junction contained 3 bases not matched to a gene. This CDR3 comprises 13 residues. The DNA for the CDR3 is TGTGCCAGCAGCTACCGGGACAGCTATGGCTACACCTTC. Its translation: CASSYRDSYGYTF.

This clonotype was detected a few times. The chain has TRBV28 and TRBJ2-5, with no clear D. This CDR3 is built from 12 residues. Germline loops: CDR1 MDHEN, CDR2 SYDVKM. Trimming removed 5 bases from V and 2 bases from J, with 6 bases in between. Written as DNA, the CDR3 is TGTGCCAGCAGTCACCCTCAAGAGACCCAGTACTTC. Translation: CASSHPQETQYF.

The chain recombines TRBV20-1 with TRBJ2-1, with 10 bases fitting TRBD2. Looked up from germline, CDR1 is DFQATT and CDR2 is SNEGSKA (reference sequence). This CDR3 region has 16 residues. J lost 3 bases, V lost 0 bases, and 5 bases had no gene match. For the CDR3, the DNA is TGCAGTGCTAGAGATCTGAGCGGGAGGGGCTACAATGAGCAGTTCTTC. It yields the protein CSARDLSGRGYNEQFF.

This clonotype was seen repeatedly, ten times or more. The chain employs TRBV12-3 or TRBV12-4 and TRBJ2-7; D is perhaps TRBD1 or TRBD2 (5 bases each). The CDR3 loop spans 14 amino acids. The germline V and J ends were trimmed by 4 bases and 2 bases, with 12 bases remaining between them. The CDR3 spells CASSWDLQTYEQYV. CDR3 sequence (DNA): TGTGCCAGCAGTTGGGACCTCCAAACCTACGAGCAGTACGTC.

This clonotype was seen a few times. CDR3 nucleotides: TGTGCCAGCAGCTTAAACAGGGATGTAGCTACGCAGTATTTT. Residues: CASSLNRDVATQYF. The rearrangement joins TRBV11-2 to TRBJ2-3; D perhaps matches TRBD1 (6 bases). The CDR3 covers 14 residues. Germline V gene lookup returns CDR1 SGHAT and CDR2 FQNNGV. Trimming left V 2 bases short and J 8 bases short, with 14 bases between. Using reference TRBV11-2 and TRBJ2-3 for the parts outside the CDR3, the full variable domain is EAGVAQSPRYKIIEKRQSVAFWCNPISGHATLYWYQQILGQGPKLLIQFQNNGVVDDSQLPKDRFSAERLKGVDSTLKIQPAKLEDSAVYLCASSLNRDVATQYFGPGTRLTVL.

This clonotype has more than one count but fewer than ten. CDR3 protein: CAISASRTSEITDTQYF. CDR3 nucleotides: TGTGCCATCAGTGCGTCTAGGACTAGCGAAATCACAGATACGCAGTATTTT. The chain combines TRBV10-3 with TRBJ2-3; 9 bases are shared with TRBD2. The CDR3 loop spans 17 amino acids. Germline CDR1 reads ENHRY; CDR2 reads SYGVKD. V lost 4 bases, J lost 2 bases, and 10 bases stayed unmatched.

Only a few counts were recorded for this clonotype. The rearrangement uses TRBV12-3 or TRBV12-4 and TRBJ2-1; 8 bases match TRBD2. The CDR3 has 17 amino acids. Losses at the gene ends were 5 bases for V and 1 base for J; bases not matched to a gene: 10. The CDR3 DNA is TGTGCCAGCAGTCCTGCGACTAGCGCATTTTCCTACAATGAGCAGTTCTTC. Its protein product is CASSPATSAFSYNEQFF.

There are a few counts of this clonotype. The chain carries TRBV27 and TRBJ2-1, with D unresolved. Germline V CDR1 and CDR2: MNHEY, SMNVEV (reference sequence). This CDR3 contains 13 residues. V was trimmed by 5 bases and J by 6 bases, leaving 11 bases between them. CDR3 in DNA: TGTGCCAGCAGTCCCCTATCATCCAATGAGCAGTTCTTC. Translation gives CASSPLSSNEQFF.

This clonotype turned up a few times. The J gene is TRBJ1-2, the V gene TRBV12-3 or TRBV12-4; possible D gene TRBD1, 6 bases. This CDR3 contains 14 residues. V was shortened by 7 bases and J by 5 bases, with 17 bases between the two germline ends. The CDR3 DNA reads as TGTGCCAGCACCGAGGCTGGGGGCAGTTATGGCTACACCTTC. This codes for CASTEAGGSYGYTF.

The chain is built from TRBV24-1 and TRBJ2-1; 9 bases are shared with TRBD2. There are 15 residues in the CDR3. CDR1 is KGHDR, CDR2 SFDVKD, per germline. V lost 3 bases to trimming and J lost 8 bases; unmatched junction nucleotides: 7. The CDR3 sequence is CATSDPSGMLYEQFF. DNA of the CDR3: TGTGCCACCAGTGATCCTAGCGGGATGCTTTATGAGCAGTTCTTC.

This clonotype was found a few times. The chain uses TRBV7-9 and TRBJ1-1; TRBD1 matches 7 bases. Germline trimming cut 7 bases from V and 0 bases from J; bases unmatched to any gene: 5. Germline-derived CDR1 and CDR2 are SEHNR and FQNEAQ (reference sequence). This CDR3 comprises 14 residues. The CDR3 sequence is CASTLDRMNTEAFF. CDR3 nucleotide sequence: TGTGCCAGCACCCTGGACAGGATGAACACTGAAGCTTTCTTT.

V and J are TRBV7-2 and TRBJ2-1; the D gene is possibly TRBD1 (7 bases). Trimming shortened V by 2 bases and J by 5 bases, and 13 bases separated the two germline ends. The CDR3 is 15 residues long. The germline V gene has CDR1 SGHTA and CDR2 FQGNSA. The CDR3 loop is CASSLYPRGDNEQFF. The CDR3 bases are TGTGCCAGCAGCTTATATCCCAGGGGGGACAATGAGCAGTTCTTC.

The rearrangement links TRBV2 to TRBJ2-3; no definite D call. Trimming cost V 5 bases and J 0 bases, with 9 bases left between them. CDR3 length: 14 residues. Germline assignment: CDR1 SNHLY and CDR2 FYNNEI. The CDR3 DNA is TGTGCCAGCAGTCAAAGTTCTAGCACAGATACGCAGTATTTT. Protein: CASSQSSSTDTQYF.

This sequence joins TRBV20-1 and TRBJ1-4, with D unclear. CDR3 length: 16 amino acids. The V gene's germline CDR1 is DFQATT and CDR2 SNEGSKA (reference sequence). The V end was cut by 6 bases, the J end by 2 bases, with 19 bases between. CDR3 nucleotides: TGCAGTGCGCCCCCGGCAGGTCGTGGGACTAATGAAAAACTGTTTTTT. This encodes CSAPPAGRGTNEKLFF.

The rearrangement uses TRBV5-1 and TRBJ2-7, with D possibly TRBD1 on 6 matching bases. V was shortened by 4 bases and J by 4 bases, with 15 bases between the two germline ends. There are 14 residues in the CDR3. Per germline, CDR1 SGHRS and CDR2 YFSETQ. CDR3 residues: CASSPGQTTYEQYF. The CDR3 DNA reads TGCGCCAGCAGCCCTGGACAGACGACTTACGAGCAGTACTTC.

The chain combines TRBV12-3 or TRBV12-4 with TRBJ1-5; D is ambiguous. The CDR3 totals 14 residues. Trimming stripped 4 bases from V and 2 bases from J, with 9 bases between. CDR3 in amino acids: CASSSGNRNQPQHF. CDR3 bases: TGTGCCAGCAGTTCCGGGAATCGCAATCAGCCCCAGCATTTT.

This clonotype has more than one count but fewer than ten. Written as DNA, the CDR3 is TGTGCCAGCAGCTTAGGACATCATGGGGGAGGGGAGACCCAGTACTTC. Encoded protein: CASSLGHHGGGETQYF. This chain connects TRBV11-2 to TRBJ2-5; TRBD2 matches 7 bases. Germline V gene lookup returns CDR1 SGHAT and CDR2 FQNNGV. The CDR3 runs 16 residues. V lost 1 base to trimming and J lost 5 bases; unmatched junction nucleotides: 10. Complete variable domain (other parts from reference TRBV11-2 and TRBJ2-5): EAGVAQSPRYKIIEKRQSVAFWCNPISGHATLYWYQQILGQGPKLLIQFQNNGVVDDSQLPKDRFSAERLKGVDSTLKIQPAKLEDSAVYLCASSLGHHGGGETQYFGPGTRLLVL.